The rows below give T cell receptor beta chains drawn from one sample of a study of control samples from healthy donors and cancer patients. Clones were sequenced by immunoSEQ multiplex PCR, and TCRdb holds only the in-frame ones, with some missing. The sample has under 200,000 clones, over 85% seen once. Sequencing was performed on blood. All receptors come from a woman in her sixties or seventies in good health. Both conserved end residues are part of each CDR3. A D gene is named only where the DNA matches it firmly.

d_call,v_call,cdr3_aa
NA,TRBV7-3,CASSPYNRAETQYF
NA,TRBV7-2,CASSLGLGGGQETQYF
NA,TRBV30,CAWTPGGGGYTF
NA,TRBV5-1,CASSLGEPTTNYGYTF
NA,TRBV11-2,CASSFGTGNSPLHF
NA,TRBV7-2,CASSLDPGSNTEAFF
NA,TRBV12-3/TRBV12-4,CASSVRLNTEAFF
TRBD1,TRBV5-6,CASSTRQGGVQPQHF
NA,TRBV6-2/TRBV6-3,CASNPMGSGNTIYF
TRBD1,TRBV5-1,CASSSTPDRVDTEAFF
TRBD2,TRBV10-2,CASSVAGGQETQYF
NA,TRBV30,CAWSKRVRETQYF
NA,TRBV9,CASSPRDTHYEQYF
NA,TRBV7-2,CASSASRGRGTGELFF
NA,TRBV30,CAWSASGAYNGYTF
TRBD2,TRBV5-1,CASSLTLAGGLPSYEQYF
NA,TRBV2,CASSGGQETQYF
NA,TRBV5-1,CASSLDYRDGEAFF
TRBD2,TRBV3-1/TRBV3-2,CASSQDPPLAGGTNNEQFF
NA,TRBV27,CASSLSWQGHQPQHF
NA,TRBV7-2,CASSLGIQGQPQHF
NA,TRBV5-6,CASSATGNYGYTF
TRBD1,TRBV25-1,CASGTGGAAGNTEAFF
NA,TRBV10-3,CAISESSSGNTIYF
TRBD1,TRBV5-1,CASRDQGASYNEQFF
NA,TRBV10-3,CAISEGVYTRTNTEAFF
TRBD1,TRBV18,CASSRGTGERSEQYF